These 2 T cell receptor beta chains came from one sample sequenced in a study of breast tumors, draining lymph nodes, adjacent tissues. MiXCR, run by TCRdb on the multiplex PCR reads, gives a single entry per CDR3 protein. The repertoire consists of about 140,000 distinct CDR3 sequences, with under 25% occurring once and the leading ten covering more than 2.5%. The lymph nodes were axillary draining lymph nodes from breast cancer patients. Sequencing was performed on axillary lymph node tissue. Receptors were obtained from a female donor with breast cancer. Some clones in this sample may be carry-over from other donors' samples.

The table lists this clonotype with many counts. The chain combines TRBV30 with TRBJ2-7; TRBD1 matches 10 bases. Germline-derived CDR1 and CDR2 are GTSNPN and SVGIG (reference sequence). V lost 2 bases to trimming and J lost 9 bases; unmatched junction nucleotides: 10. This CDR3 comprises 14 residues. CDR3 DNA sequence: TGTGCCTGGAGTTCTCGGGACAGGGGATCGGGGCAGTACTTC. Protein: CAWSSRDRGSGQYF. Using reference TRBV30 and TRBJ2-7 for the parts outside the CDR3, the full variable domain is SQTIHQWPATLVQPVGSPLSLECTVEGTSNPNLYWYRQAAGRGLQLLFYSVGIGQISSEVPQNLSASRPQDRQFILSSKKLLLSDSGFYLCAWSSRDRGSGQYFGPGTRLTVT.

A note on this clonotype: This sequence may be a read error, since a much larger clone differs from it by one base. The rearrangement uses TRBV30 and TRBJ2-1; 14 bases map to TRBD2. Per germline, CDR1 GTSNPN and CDR2 SVGIG (reference sequence). This CDR3 has 14 residues. V dropped 7 bases and J dropped 12; count of bases not matched to a gene: 11. The CDR3 region is CASTRLAGGYGQFF. The DNA of the CDR3 is TGTGCCTCCACCCGACTAGCGGGAGGGTATGGGCAGTTCTTC. Full variable domain (rest looked up from reference TRBV30 and TRBJ2-1): SQTIHQWPATLVQPVGSPLSLECTVEGTSNPNLYWYRQAAGRGLQLLFYSVGIGQISSEVPQNLSASRPQDRQFILSSKKLLLSDSGFYLCASTRLAGGYGQFFGPGTRLTVL.